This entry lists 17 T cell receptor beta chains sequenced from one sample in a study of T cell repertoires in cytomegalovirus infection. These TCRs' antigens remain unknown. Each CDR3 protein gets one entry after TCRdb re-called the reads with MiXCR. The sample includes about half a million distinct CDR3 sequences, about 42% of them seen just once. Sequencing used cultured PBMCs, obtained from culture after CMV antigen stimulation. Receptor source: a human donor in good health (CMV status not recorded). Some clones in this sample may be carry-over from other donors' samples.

The CDR3 is CASSLNRGGRTQYF. DNA of the CDR3: TGTGCCAGCAGCTTAAACAGGGGCGGGAGGACCCAGTACTTC. The V gene is TRBV7-2, the J gene TRBJ2-5; possibly TRBD1 or TRBD2 for D (7 bases each). The germline V gene has CDR1 SGHTA and CDR2 FQGNSA. Trimming cost V 2 bases and J 7 bases, with 14 bases left between them. The CDR3 is made up of 14 amino acids. The full variable domain, its missing parts supplied by reference TRBV7-2 and TRBJ2-5, is GAGVSQSPSNKVTEKGKDVELRCDPISGHTALYWYRQSLGQGLEFLIYFQGNSAPDKSGLPSDRFSAERTGGSVSTLTIQRTQQEDSAVYLCASSLNRGGRTQYFGPGTRLLVL.

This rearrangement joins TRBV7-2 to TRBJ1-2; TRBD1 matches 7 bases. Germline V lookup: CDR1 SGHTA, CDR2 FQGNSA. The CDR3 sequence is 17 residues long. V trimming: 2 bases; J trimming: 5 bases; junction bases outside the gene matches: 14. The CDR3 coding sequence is TGTGCCAGCAGCTTAAACAGGGGTTTCGTTGATCATTATGGCTACACCTTC. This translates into CASSLNRGFVDHYGYTF.

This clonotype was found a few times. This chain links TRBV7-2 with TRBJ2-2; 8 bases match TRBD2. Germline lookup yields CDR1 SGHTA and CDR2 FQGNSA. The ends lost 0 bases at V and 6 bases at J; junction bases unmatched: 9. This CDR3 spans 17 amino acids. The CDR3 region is CASSLASSGSYAGELFF. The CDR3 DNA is TGTGCCAGCAGCTTAGCTTCTAGCGGGTCCTATGCCGGGGAGCTGTTTTTT.

The CDR3 bases are TGTGCCAGCATTCTAACGCCTATCGCGTCCTACGAGCAGTACTTC. This encodes CASILTPIASYEQYF. The chain combines TRBV6-6 with TRBJ2-7; unclear D gene. The germline V and J ends were trimmed by 7 bases and 1 base, with 17 bases remaining between them. Germline values: CDR1 MNHNY, CDR2 SVGAGI (reference sequence). This CDR3 spans 15 amino acids.

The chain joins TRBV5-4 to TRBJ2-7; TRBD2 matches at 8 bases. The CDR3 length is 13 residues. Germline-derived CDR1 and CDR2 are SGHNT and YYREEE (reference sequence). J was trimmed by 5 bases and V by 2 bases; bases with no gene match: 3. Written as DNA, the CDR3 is TGTGCCAGCAGCTTTCTAGCGGGCCACGAGCAGTACTTC. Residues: CASSFLAGHEQYF.

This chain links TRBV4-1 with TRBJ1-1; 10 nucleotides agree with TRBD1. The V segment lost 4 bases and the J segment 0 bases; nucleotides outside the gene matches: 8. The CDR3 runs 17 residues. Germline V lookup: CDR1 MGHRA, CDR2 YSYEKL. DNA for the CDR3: TGCGCCAGCAGCCCAGGGGACAGGGGATTCATGAACACTGAAGCTTTCTTT. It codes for CASSPGDRGFMNTEAFF.

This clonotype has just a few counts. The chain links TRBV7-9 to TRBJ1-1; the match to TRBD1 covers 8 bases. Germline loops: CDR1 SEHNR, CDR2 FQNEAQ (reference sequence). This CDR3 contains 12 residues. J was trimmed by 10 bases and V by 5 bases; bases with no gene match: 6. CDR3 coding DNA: TGTGCCAGCAGCCCGACGACAGGGGTAGCTTTCTTT. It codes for CASSPTTGVAFF.

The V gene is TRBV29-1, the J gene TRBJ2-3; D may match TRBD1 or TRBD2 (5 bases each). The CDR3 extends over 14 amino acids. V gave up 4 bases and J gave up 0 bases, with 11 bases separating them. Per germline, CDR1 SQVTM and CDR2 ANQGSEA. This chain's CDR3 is CSVVRDRSTDTQYF. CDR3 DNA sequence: TGCAGCGTTGTTAGGGACCGAAGCACAGATACGCAGTATTTT.

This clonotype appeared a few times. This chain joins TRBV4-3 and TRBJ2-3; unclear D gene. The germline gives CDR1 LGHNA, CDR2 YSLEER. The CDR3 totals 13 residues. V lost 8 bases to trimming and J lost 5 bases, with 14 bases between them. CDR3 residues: CASGPSPGDTQYF. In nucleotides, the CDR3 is TGCGCCAGCGGTCCCTCTCCGGGAGATACGCAGTATTTT.

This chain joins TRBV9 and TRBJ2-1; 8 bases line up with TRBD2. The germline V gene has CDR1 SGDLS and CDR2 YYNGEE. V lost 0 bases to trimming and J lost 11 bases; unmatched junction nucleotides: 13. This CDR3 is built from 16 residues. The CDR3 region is CASSVASGGLSSQQFF. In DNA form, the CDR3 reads TGTGCCAGCAGCGTAGCCAGCGGGGGCCTAAGCTCCCAGCAGTTCTTC.

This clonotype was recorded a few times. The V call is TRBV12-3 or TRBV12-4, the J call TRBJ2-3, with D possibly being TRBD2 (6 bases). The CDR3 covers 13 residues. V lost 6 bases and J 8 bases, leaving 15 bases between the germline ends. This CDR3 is CASRRDWPGTQYF. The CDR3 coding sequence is TGTGCCAGCAGACGGGACTGGCCAGGTACGCAGTATTTT.

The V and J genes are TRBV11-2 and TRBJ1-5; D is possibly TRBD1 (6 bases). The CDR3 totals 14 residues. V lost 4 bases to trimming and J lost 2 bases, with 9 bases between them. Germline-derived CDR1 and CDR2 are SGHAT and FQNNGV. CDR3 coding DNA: TGTGCCAGCAGCTGGGGACAAGGCAATCAGCCCCAGCATTTT. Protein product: CASSWGQGNQPQHF.

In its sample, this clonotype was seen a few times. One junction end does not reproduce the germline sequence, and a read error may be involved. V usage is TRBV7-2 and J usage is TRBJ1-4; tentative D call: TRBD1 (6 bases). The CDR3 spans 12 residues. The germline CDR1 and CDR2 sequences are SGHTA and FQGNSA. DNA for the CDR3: TGTGCCAGCAGCTTAGGACAGGCGATCCCTATATTC. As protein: CASSLGQAIPIF.

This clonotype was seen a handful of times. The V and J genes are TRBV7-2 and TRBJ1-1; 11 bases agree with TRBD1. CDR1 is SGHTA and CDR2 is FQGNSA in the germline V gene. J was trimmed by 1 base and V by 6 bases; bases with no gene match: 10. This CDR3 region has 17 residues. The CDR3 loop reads CASRLLGQGGTNTEAFF. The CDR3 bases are TGTGCCAGCAGATTACTGGGACAGGGGGGTACGAACACTGAAGCTTTCTTT. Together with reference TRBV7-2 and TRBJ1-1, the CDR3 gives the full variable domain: GAGVSQSPSNKVTEKGKDVELRCDPISGHTALYWYRQSLGQGLEFLIYFQGNSAPDKSGLPSDRFSAERTGGSVSTLTIQRTQQEDSAVYLCASRLLGQGGTNTEAFFGQGTRLTVV.

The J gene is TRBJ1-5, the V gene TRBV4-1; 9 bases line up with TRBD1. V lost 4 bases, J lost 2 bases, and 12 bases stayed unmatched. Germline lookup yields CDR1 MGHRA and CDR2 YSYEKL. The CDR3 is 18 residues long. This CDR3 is CASSRRDRVVGGNQPQHF. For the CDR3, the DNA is TGCGCCAGCAGCCGACGGGACAGGGTAGTCGGGGGCAATCAGCCCCAGCATTTT.

CDR3 in DNA: TGCGCCAGCAGCCGAACCACCTGGGAAGCCGGCACTGAAGCTTTCTTT. It yields the protein CASSRTTWEAGTEAFF. V and J are TRBV5-1 and TRBJ1-1, with D unresolved. Germline V gene sequence: CDR1 SGHRS, CDR2 YFSETQ. This CDR3 is built from 16 residues. Between the trimmed V and J ends, which lost 4 bases and 4 bases, there was a span of 20 bases.

The DNA for the CDR3 is TGTGCCAGCAGCACTTGGACAGGGGGCACGAAGACTGAAGCTTTCTTT. Residues: CASSTWTGGTKTEAFF. The V and J genes are TRBV7-9 and TRBJ1-1; TRBD1 matches at 11 bases. The CDR3 contains 16 residues. The germline gives CDR1 SEHNR, CDR2 FQNEAQ (reference sequence). Unmatched junction bases numbered 10, after V lost 5 bases and J lost 5 bases.